The present entry profiles one TCR beta chain with its context. Looked up from germline, CDR1 is SGHDT and CDR2 is YYEEEE. The CDR3 has 15 amino acids. V lost 0 bases to trimming and J lost 5 bases; unmatched junction nucleotides: 2. Sequencing used immunoSEQ multiplex PCR; TCRdb keeps in-frame clones, though not all of them. The sample holds about 150,000 clones; over 65% are singletons and the top ten take roughly 2.2%. The data were taken from a study of blood T cell repertoires in COVID-19. The chain uses TRBV5-6 and TRBJ1-4, with 9 bases aligning to TRBD1. The sequenced sample consisted of peripheral blood. This clonotype was sampled from a man between 65 and 85 years old with acute or convalescent COVID-19. This chain's CDR3 is CASSLEGTGNEKLFF. The CDR3 nucleotides are TGTGCCAGCAGCTTGGAGGGGACAGGGAATGAAAAACTGTTTTTT.